What follows are 2 T cell receptor beta chains derived from one specimen sequenced in a study of memory CD4+ T cells and cytomegalovirus serostatus. Single viable CD3+CD4+CD8-CD45RO+ cells were sorted as the memory CD4+ T cells. Profiled with immunoSEQ multiplex PCR; TCRdb holds only in-frame clones, not every one. The sample yields roughly 40,000 clones, 79% seen once. The material sequenced was memory CD4+ T cells from blood. The source is an adult in good health and CMV-seronegative.

This rearrangement joins TRBV7-2 to TRBJ1-1, with TRBD1 matching over 7 bases. Trimming took 1 base from V and 4 from J; bases not matched to a gene: 6. CDR1 is SGHTA and CDR2 is FQGNSA in the germline V gene. The CDR3 consists of 15 residues. CDR3 region: CASSLVRGSVTEAFF. In nucleotides, the CDR3 is TGTGCCAGCAGCTTAGTCAGGGGGTCGGTCACTGAAGCTTTCTTT.

In this sample, this clone turned up once. This chain uses TRBV7-2 with TRBJ2-7; 8 bases are shared with TRBD2. Germline V lookup: CDR1 SGHTA, CDR2 FQGNSA. The CDR3 is made up of 13 amino acids. V was clipped by 3 bases and J by 3 bases; unmatched bases: 1. The CDR3 nucleotides read TGTGCCAGCAGCTTTAGCGGGAACTACGAGCAGTACTTC. Protein product: CASSFSGNYEQYF.